Detailed here is one TCR beta chain. Its recognized antigen is unknown. One base away there is no much larger clone; base qualities are not given. These data belong to a study of blood T cell repertoires in COVID-19 (dated by TCRdb to about 2020). In terms of the full investigation: The collaborator samples originated in the United States, Italy and Spain and spanned the acute and convalescent phases of COVID-19. The material from the prospective study consisted of cDNA or gDNA derived from T cells, B-cell-depleted T cells, or PBMCs. The dataset comprised deeply sampled blood TCRbeta repertoires from subjects exposed to, actively infected with, or recovered from COVID-19. The repertoires were released in a freely available public database intended as a resource for research on the immune response to SARS-CoV-2. The samples were drawn from the first 160 participants of the ongoing ImmuneRACE study and from 950 to 1,500 subjects provided by 6 global collaborators. A de-identified subject ID, COVID-19 status, age in years and sex were almost always included in the sample metadata. Where HLA class I and class II types were available, the types were taken from metadata supplied by the sample provider, not from assay-based typing.

In the prospective study, participants were about 18 to 89 years old, resided in about two dozen geographic areas of the United States, and were enrolled through a virtual design. To assign participants to cohorts, the prospective study relied on clinical history that participants themselves reported in a screening survey and a study questionnaire. Recovered participants in ImmuneRACE Cohort 3 were defined as having two consecutive negative NP/OP PCR tests, clearance from a healthcare professional, or resolution of symptoms. Each participant in the prospective study had whole blood, serum and a nasopharyngeal or oropharyngeal swab collected by mobile phlebotomists. Prospective study participants could optionally give additional blood draws and questionnaires over a roughly 2-month period. Before DNA extraction, blood samples from the prospective study were shipped at room temperature or frozen.

Overall results and qualifications from the work: The quantity of clinical and demographic metadata differed by source and by participant and was supplied without curation.

The immunoSEQ Assay, a bias-controlled multiplex PCR, was used to amplify TCRbeta CDR3 regions from genomic DNA. The source study handled its data this way. Within the assay, amplification of reference gene primers was used to estimate how many nucleated cells each sample contained. To quantify the absolute abundance of each unique TCRbeta CDR3 rearrangement, sequence reads were collapsed and filtered. For each sample, productive Simpson clonality was calculated as the square root of Simpson's diversity index over productive rearrangements. The source is immuneACCESS, and TCRdb retained only in-frame sequences with V and J called. Part of the clones is not carried over; for the studies checked, unresolved V genes explain less than half of this, and the remainder is unexplained. V and J calls and clone size follow that table, whereas D and trimming were derived from the DNA. The sample includes about 330,000 clones, with about 87% observed a single time. About 4.7% of the sample is taken by the ten largest.

This sequence originates from a man aged 30-40 years who had recovered from COVID-19. The specimen sequenced was PBMCs or T cells enriched from blood (not recorded which).

The base sequence is TGCGCCAGCAGTGCCGAACTAGCGGGGGGCAATGAGCAGTTCTTC. This translates into CASSAELAGGNEQFF. The sequence joins TRBV10-1 to TRBJ2-1, with 12 junctional bases fitting TRBD2. Reading the germline V gene (reference sequence) gives CDR1 WNHNN and CDR2 SYGVQD. The CDR3 runs 15 amino acids, cysteine and phenylalanine included. The retained sequence is limited to the CDR3, 45 bases, with the frame set at the first base. Here V drops 4 bases and J drops 6 bases, and the junction holds 4 bases not matched to any gene.